This entry lists 23 T cell receptor beta chains sequenced from one sample in a study of Ad26.COV2.S vaccination and SARS-CoV-2 variants. The treatment here: roughly 18 received Ad26.COV2.S at low or high dose, single or two shots; five or six received placebo; per-sample allocation not given. Sample collection was performed on day 63 after the first vaccine or placebo injection. Clones were sequenced by immunoSEQ multiplex PCR, and TCRdb holds only the in-frame ones, with some missing. The data hold 300,000 to 500,000 clones, with less than 90% observed a single time. The material was peripheral blood, obtained in a trial of Ad26.COV2.S vaccine versus placebo. The receptor set was obtained from a person aged 18 to 65 who received the Ad26.COV2.S COVID-19 vaccine or a placebo.

Remarks on this clone: This same CDR3 is encoded by further DNA sequences in the sample. V and J are TRBV2 and TRBJ1-5; 8 bases map to TRBD1. The CDR3 spans 15 residues. Germline V gene data show CDR1 as SNHLY and CDR2 as FYNNEI. V shed 6 bases, J shed 1 base, and the junction held 5 bases outside the gene matches. The CDR3 sequence: CASSRTGLSNQPQHF. In DNA form, the CDR3 reads TGTGCCAGCAGCCGGACAGGGCTAAGCAATCAGCCCCAGCATTTT.

V usage is TRBV30 and J usage is TRBJ1-3; no firm D call. The V and J ends lost 3 bases and 6 bases respectively, with 6 bases between them. Germline assignment: CDR1 GTSNPN and CDR2 SVGIG (reference sequence). This CDR3 region has 11 residues. The chain's CDR3 is CAWSLLNTIYF. CDR3 in DNA: TGTGCCTGGAGCCTACTAAACACCATATATTTT.

The J gene is TRBJ1-1, the V gene TRBV5-1; a possible D gene is TRBD1 (5 bases). Germline assignment: CDR1 SGHRS and CDR2 YFSETQ. The CDR3 totals 16 residues. V was pared by 4 bases and J by 1 base, with 17 bases between. For the CDR3, the DNA is TGCGCCAGCAGCCCCACGCCCGTTGGGGGGAACACTGAAGCTTTCTTT. Amino acid sequence: CASSPTPVGGNTEAFF.

The genes are TRBV3-1 (or the pseudogene TRBV3-2) and TRBJ2-3, with D tentatively TRBD1 (5 bases). In germline, CDR1 is LGHDT, CDR2 YNNKEL (reference sequence). Trimming removed 1 base at V and 1 base at J, with 15 bases between. CDR3 length: 17 residues. The CDR3 DNA reads as TGTGCCAGCAGCCAAGCCTTACAGGAGTTGGGCACAGATACGCAGTATTTT. Its translation: CASSQALQELGTDTQYF.

The gene calls are TRBV6-5 and TRBJ1-1; a possible D gene is TRBD1 (5 bases). Germline CDR1 is MNHEY and CDR2 is SVGAGI. The length of the CDR3 is 13 residues. Trimming cost V 7 bases and J 1 base, with 10 bases left between them. The CDR3 is CASNVRANTEAFF. In DNA, the CDR3 is TGTGCCAGCAACGTCAGGGCGAACACTGAAGCTTTCTTT.

This chain uses TRBV10-3 with TRBJ2-1; the D gene is possibly TRBD2 (5 bases). V lost 6 bases and J lost 4, with 22 bases in between. This CDR3 is built from 17 residues. Germline loops: CDR1 ENHRY, CDR2 SYGVKD. The CDR3 reads CAISSPPAGVNYNEQFF. In DNA, the CDR3 is TGTGCCATCAGCTCGCCTCCAGCCGGGGTTAATTACAATGAGCAGTTCTTC.

The chain couples TRBV10-3 to TRBJ2-2, with D possibly matching TRBD1 (5 bases). CDR1 is ENHRY, CDR2 SYGVKD, per germline. V was pared by 4 bases and J by 5 bases, with 11 bases between. This CDR3 has 14 residues. The DNA for the CDR3 is TGTGCCATCAGTGCCGGTGGGGCTACCGGGGAGCTGTTTTTT. Its protein is CAISAGGATGELFF.

The genes are TRBV3-1 (or the pseudogene TRBV3-2) and TRBJ1-4; D gene uncertain. V lost 4 bases and J 6 bases, leaving 21 bases between the germline ends. This CDR3 has 17 amino acids. Germline CDR1 is LGHDT and CDR2 is YNNKEL (reference sequence). Here the CDR3 DNA reads TGTGCCAGCAGCCTATTATCCCCGAGTCACCCGGATGAAAAACTGTTTTTT. It yields the protein CASSLLSPSHPDEKLFF.

This sequence joins TRBV11-1 and TRBJ1-2; 7 bases match TRBD1. Per the germline V gene, CDR1 is SGHAT and CDR2 is FQDESV (reference sequence). This CDR3 is 12 amino acids long. J was trimmed by 8 bases and V by 4 bases; bases with no gene match: 4. CDR3 sequence reads: CASSYRGIGYTF. The CDR3 nucleotides read TGTGCCAGCAGCTACAGGGGAATCGGCTACACCTTC.

This chain joins TRBV7-9 and TRBJ1-5; no clear D gene. V was shortened by 1 base and J by 1 base, with 8 bases between the two germline ends. This CDR3 region has 15 residues. Germline V gene sequence: CDR1 SEHNR, CDR2 FQNEAQ (reference sequence). This chain's CDR3 is CASSLGATSNQPQHF. CDR3 in DNA: TGTGCCAGCAGCTTAGGGGCGACAAGCAATCAGCCCCAGCATTTT.

V usage is TRBV6-5 and J usage is TRBJ1-2, with TRBD1 matching over 10 bases. The CDR3 is 11 residues long. V shed 8 bases and J 6 bases; nucleotides not matched to a gene: 0. CDR1 MNHEY and CDR2 SVGAGI come from the germline V gene. For the CDR3, the DNA is TGTGCCAGCGGGACAGGGGATGGCTACACCTTC. Translating it yields CASGTGDGYTF.

This clone occurred once. The junction differs from germline at one of its ends, possibly a read error. The gene calls are TRBV12-3 or TRBV12-4 and TRBJ2-7, with a possible D match to TRBD1 (6 bases). The CDR3 runs to 12 residues. The CDR3 loop reads CASSLARGGKDF. The CDR3 DNA is TGTGCCAGCAGTTTAGCGCGAGGGGGTAAGGACTTC.

In regard to this clone: The same CDR3 can be traced to other DNA sequences in this sample. J is TRBJ1-2 and V is TRBV3-1 (or the pseudogene TRBV3-2); TRBD1 aligns across 7 bases. The CDR3 is 14 residues long. The germline CDR1 and CDR2 sequences are LGHDT and YNNKEL (reference sequence). V gave up 0 bases and J gave up 3 bases; unmatched junction bases: 1. For the CDR3, the DNA is TGTGCCAGCAGCCAAGAAGGGGGCTACTATGGCTACACCTTC. Encoded protein: CASSQEGGYYGYTF.

The chain carries TRBV18 and TRBJ1-1; 8 bases align to TRBD1. CDR1 and CDR2 (germline): KGHSH, LQKENI. The CDR3 is made up of 13 amino acids. After removal of 8 bases from V and 1 base from J, the junction contained 3 bases not matched to a gene. CDR3 amino acids: CASTGQENTEAFF. The CDR3 nucleotides are TGTGCCAGCACGGGACAGGAGAACACTGAAGCTTTCTTT.

The chain uses TRBV24-1 and TRBJ1-5; D ambiguous. V was trimmed by 4 bases and J by 3 bases, leaving 18 bases between them. The CDR3 contains 17 residues. The germline gives CDR1 KGHDR, CDR2 SFDVKD. The CDR3 loop is CATSDPIRGDLNQPQHF. The CDR3 nucleotides are TGTGCCACCAGTGACCCCATACGAGGAGATCTCAATCAGCCCCAGCATTTT.

The CDR3: CASSLVNRGWERGYTF. In nucleotides, the CDR3 is TGTGCCAGCAGCTTAGTAAACAGGGGCTGGGAGCGTGGCTACACCTTC. The rearrangement links TRBV11-2 to TRBJ1-2; TRBD1 aligns across 7 bases. The CDR3 spans 16 residues. Germline CDR1 reads SGHAT; CDR2 reads FQNNGV. V dropped 1 base and J dropped 7; count of bases not matched to a gene: 12.

The chain employs TRBV7-2 and TRBJ2-3; D call uncertain. V was cut by 2 bases and J by 3 bases, with 12 bases left in between. The CDR3 contains 15 residues. Germline loops: CDR1 SGHTA, CDR2 FQGNSA. DNA of the CDR3: TGTGCCAGCAGCTTAAAGAGACTGGTGACAGATACGCAGTATTTT. It specifies CASSLKRLVTDTQYF.

The genes are TRBV11-2 and TRBJ1-5; D unresolved. The CDR3 loop spans 14 amino acids. Trimming took off 5 bases at V and 3 bases at J, with 11 bases between the two ends. Looked up from germline, CDR1 is SGHAT and CDR2 is FQNNGV. In nucleotides, the CDR3 is TGTGCCAGCAGCATAAGTCCGGTCAATCAGCCCCAGCATTTT. Translating gives CASSISPVNQPQHF.

This clone occurred once. The V gene is TRBV6-1, the J gene TRBJ1-2; D not certain. This CDR3 is 14 amino acids long. Germline loops: CDR1 MNHNS, CDR2 SASEGT. Trimming removed 2 bases from V and 8 bases from J, with 15 bases in between. CDR3 in DNA: TGTGCCAGCAGTGAAAATCCCGAAACCAGAGGCTACACCTTC. Amino acids: CASSENPETRGYTF.

The chain carries TRBV27 and TRBJ2-7; 11 bases are a match to TRBD1. Germline V gene lookup returns CDR1 MNHEY and CDR2 SMNVEV (reference sequence). The CDR3 has 16 amino acids. The ends lost 5 bases at V and 0 bases at J; junction bases unmatched: 6. CDR3 in amino acids: CASSAGQGAGSYEQYF. The CDR3 DNA reads as TGTGCCAGCAGTGCCGGACAGGGGGCGGGCTCCTACGAGCAGTACTTC.

The chain has TRBV11-1 and TRBJ2-3; D might be TRBD2 (5 bases). Per germline, CDR1 SGHAT and CDR2 FQDESV (reference sequence). V was shortened by 4 bases and J by 2 bases, with 13 bases between the two germline ends. This CDR3 is built from 15 residues. The CDR3, as DNA: TGTGCCAGCAGCTCCTTCGGGGATCTCACAGATACGCAGTATTTT. Its protein product is CASSSFGDLTDTQYF. The full variable domain, completed using reference TRBV11-1 and TRBJ2-3, is EAEVAQSPRYKITEKSQAVAFWCDPISGHATLYWYRQILGQGPELLVQFQDESVVDDSQLPKDRFSAERLKGVDSTLKIQPAELGDSAMYLCASSSFGDLTDTQYFGPGTRLTVL.

The chain is built from TRBV19 and TRBJ1-6; tentative D call: TRBD1 (6 bases). The V and J ends lost 4 bases and 10 bases respectively, with 11 bases between them. Per germline, CDR1 LNHDA and CDR2 SQIVND (reference sequence). CDR3 length equals 13 residues. The CDR3 spells CASSTGARSPLHF. The CDR3 coding sequence is TGTGCCAGTAGTACGGGGGCCAGGTCACCCCTCCACTTT.

The CDR3 here is CASSQGGFRANVLTF. The DNA of the CDR3 is TGCGCCAGCAGCCAAGGGGGCTTCAGGGCCAACGTCCTGACTTTC. The chain carries TRBV4-1 and TRBJ2-6, with D possibly TRBD1 on 5 matching bases. The V end lost 1 base, the J end lost 5 bases, and 9 bases lay between the germline ends. CDR1 MGHRA and CDR2 YSYEKL come from the germline V gene. CDR3 size: 15 residues.